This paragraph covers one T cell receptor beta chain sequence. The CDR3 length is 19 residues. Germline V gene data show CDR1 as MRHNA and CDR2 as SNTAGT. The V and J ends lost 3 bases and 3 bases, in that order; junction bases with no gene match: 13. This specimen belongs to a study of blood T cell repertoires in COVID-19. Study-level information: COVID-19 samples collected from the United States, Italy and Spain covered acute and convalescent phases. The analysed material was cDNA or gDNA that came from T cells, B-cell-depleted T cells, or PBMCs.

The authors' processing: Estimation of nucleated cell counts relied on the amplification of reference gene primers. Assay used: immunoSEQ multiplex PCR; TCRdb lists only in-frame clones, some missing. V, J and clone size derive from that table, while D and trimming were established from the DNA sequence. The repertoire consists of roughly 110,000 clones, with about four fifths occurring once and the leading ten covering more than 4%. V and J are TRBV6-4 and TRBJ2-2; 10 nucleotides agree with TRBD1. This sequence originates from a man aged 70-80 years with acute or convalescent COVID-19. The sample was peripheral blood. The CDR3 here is CASSERTGGLTGDTGELFF. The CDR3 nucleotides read TGTGCCAGCAGTGAGCGGACAGGGGGTCTGACTGGTGACACCGGGGAGCTGTTTTTT.